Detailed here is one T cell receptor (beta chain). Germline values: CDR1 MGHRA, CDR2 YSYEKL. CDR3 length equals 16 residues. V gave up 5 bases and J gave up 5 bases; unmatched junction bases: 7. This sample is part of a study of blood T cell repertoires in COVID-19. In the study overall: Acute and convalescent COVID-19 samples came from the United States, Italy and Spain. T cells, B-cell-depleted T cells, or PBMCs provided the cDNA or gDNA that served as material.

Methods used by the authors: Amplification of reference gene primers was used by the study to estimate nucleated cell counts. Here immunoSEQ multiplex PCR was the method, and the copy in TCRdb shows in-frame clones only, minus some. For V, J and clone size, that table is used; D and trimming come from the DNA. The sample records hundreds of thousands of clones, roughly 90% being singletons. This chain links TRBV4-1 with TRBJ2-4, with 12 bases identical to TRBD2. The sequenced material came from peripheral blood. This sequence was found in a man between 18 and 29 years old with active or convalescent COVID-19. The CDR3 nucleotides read TGCGCCAGCAGCTTTCGACTAGCGGGAGTCGAAAACATTCAGTACTTC. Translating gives CASSFRLAGVENIQYF.